What follows are 4 T cell receptor beta chains derived from one specimen sequenced in a study of regulatory T cells in long-lasting Graves disease. Assembly of TCR beta libraries relied on iRepertoire HTBI primers together with Arm-PCR of CDR3 regions. TCRdb passed the multiplex PCR reads through MiXCR, listing each CDR3 protein once. The sample includes about 660,000 distinct CDR3 sequences, about 30% seen only once; the top ten take around 42%. As to time point: persistent/refractory GD, antithyroid drugs over 5 years with positive TRAb. Extracted PBMC RNA gave rise to the TCR library. Sequencing used peripheral blood mononuclear cells (PBMCs), obtained when the disease was refractory, from a patient treated with antithyroid drugs. These receptors originate from a female donor with Graves disease.

The chain couples TRBV29-1 to TRBJ2-2; 7 nucleotides line up with TRBD1. CDR1 SQVTM and CDR2 ANQGSEA come from the germline V gene. This CDR3 has 13 residues. J gave up 0 bases and V 7 bases, and 2 bases lay outside the gene matches. The DNA of the CDR3 is TGCAGCGGGGGACAGCCGAACACCGGGGAGCTGTTTTTT. Translated, it gives CSGGQPNTGELFF.

The J gene is TRBJ2-1, the V gene TRBV25-1; the D is unclear. The CDR3 runs 14 residues. The ends were cut back, 7 bases at V and 10 bases at J, with 20 bases in the middle. The germline V gene encodes CDR1 MGHDK and CDR2 SYGVNS. The CDR3 is CASTPGSKRAEQFF. CDR3 nucleotides: TGTGCCAGCACCCCCGGCAGCAAACGGGCCGAGCAGTTCTTC.

The gene calls are TRBV7-3 and TRBJ1-5, with D uncertain. Trimming removed 3 bases from V and 6 bases from J, with 9 bases in between. There are 13 residues in the CDR3. CDR1 SGHTA and CDR2 FQGTGA come from the germline V gene. The CDR3 DNA follows: TGTGCCAGCAGCTTCGATGCGGGTCAGCCCCAGCATTTT. It translates to CASSFDAGQPQHF.

The chain recombines TRBV5-1 with TRBJ2-7; TRBD2 matches 7 bases. The CDR3 runs to 13 residues. V shed 4 bases, J shed 6 bases, and the junction held 7 bases outside the gene matches. Per the germline V gene, CDR1 is SGHRS and CDR2 is YFSETQ. The CDR3 coding sequence is TGCGCCAGCAGCAGGCGGGAGTATAGCGAGCAGTACTTC. Amino acid sequence: CASSRREYSEQYF.